The 22 T cell receptor beta chains reported below all come from one sample, sequenced in a study of identical twins. TCRdb re-called the 5' RACE reads through MiXCR, storing one row per CDR3 protein. The sample includes around 690,000 distinct CDR3 sequences, less than 25% of them seen just once. The same data also went into a second study, on T cells expressing NK-cell markers.

The sample was PBMCs. Source of these receptors: a woman younger than 35 in good health.

The chain combines TRBV7-9 with TRBJ2-2, with a tentative D call TRBD2 (5 bases). CDR1 is SEHNR and CDR2 is FQNEAQ in the germline V gene (reference sequence). The V end lost 5 bases, the J end lost 6 bases, and 13 bases lay between the germline ends. The CDR3 covers 14 residues. CDR3 in amino acids: CASSPRTLPGELFF. Here the CDR3 DNA reads TGTGCCAGCAGCCCCCGGACTTTACCCGGGGAGCTGTTTTTT.

The chain couples TRBV5-1 to TRBJ2-7; 9 bases are a match to TRBD1. The junction had 3 bases not matched to a gene; V was cut back by 5 bases and J by 3 bases. The V gene's germline CDR1 is SGHRS and CDR2 YFSETQ. The CDR3 has 13 amino acids. This chain's CDR3 is CASRDRGRYEQYF. The CDR3 region has the DNA TGCGCCAGCAGGGACAGGGGACGCTACGAGCAGTACTTC.

This clonotype showed up many times. The genes are TRBV5-1 and TRBJ2-2, with 11 bases aligning to TRBD2. This CDR3 comprises 19 residues. After removal of 2 bases from V and 2 bases from J, the junction contained 11 bases not matched to a gene. Per germline, CDR1 SGHRS and CDR2 YFSETQ. This CDR3 reads CASSLRVVAGGPNTGELFF. The DNA of the CDR3 is TGCGCCAGCAGCTTAAGAGTAGTAGCGGGAGGGCCTAACACCGGGGAGCTGTTTTTT.

The V and J genes are TRBV5-6 and TRBJ2-3; TRBD1 might be the D (6 bases). V dropped 3 bases and J dropped 11 bases, with 19 bases sitting between them. CDR1 SGHDT and CDR2 YYEEEE come from the germline V gene. The CDR3 has 14 residues. In DNA, the CDR3 is TGTGCCAGCAGCTCCGGGACACCGTATAGGATGCAGTATTTT. Protein sequence: CASSSGTPYRMQYF.

This chain connects TRBV10-1 to TRBJ2-7; 8 bases line up with TRBD1. The trim removed 4 bases at V and 2 bases at J, leaving 7 bases unmatched. The CDR3 extends over 15 amino acids. Germline V gene data show CDR1 as WNHNN and CDR2 as SYGVQD (reference sequence). This CDR3 is CASSGGGTGTYEQYF. The CDR3, as DNA: TGCGCCAGCAGTGGAGGTGGGACAGGAACCTACGAGCAGTACTTC.

The sample holds a few counts of this clonotype. The chain has TRBV5-1 and TRBJ2-7, with 10 bases that match TRBD1. V shed 4 bases, J shed 1 base, and the junction held 14 bases outside the gene matches. CDR1 and CDR2 from the germline V gene are SGHRS and YFSETQ. The CDR3 spans 18 residues. The CDR3 region is CASSRRTGGQTNSYEQYF. CDR3 in DNA: TGCGCCAGCAGCAGAAGGACAGGGGGTCAAACAAATTCCTACGAGCAGTACTTC. The whole variable domain, remainder taken from reference TRBV5-1 and TRBJ2-7, is KAGVTQTPRYLIKTRGQQVTLSCSPISGHRSVSWYQQTPGQGLQFLFEYFSETQRNKGNFPGRFSGRQFSNSRSEMNVSTLELGDSALYLCASSRRTGGQTNSYEQYFGPGTRLTVT.

This clonotype has more than one count but fewer than ten. The chain recombines TRBV20-1 with TRBJ2-7; D ambiguous. The CDR3 loop spans 13 amino acids. Trimming removed 2 bases at V and 4 bases at J, with 12 bases between. Germline V gives CDR1 DFQATT, CDR2 SNEGSKA (reference sequence). As DNA, the CDR3 is TGCAGTGCTAGATCTTCGGACCTGTACGAGCAGTACTTC. Amino acids: CSARSSDLYEQYF.

This clonotype has a handful of counts. This sequence joins TRBV6-1 and TRBJ1-2; the D is unclear. Germline V gene data show CDR1 as MNHNS and CDR2 as SASEGT. The CDR3 sequence is 14 residues long. Between the trimmed V and J ends, which lost 6 bases and 3 bases, there was a span of 14 bases. CDR3 nucleotide sequence: TGTGCCAGCAGACAGCCTGGGTACTACTATGGCTACACCTTC. This encodes CASRQPGYYYGYTF.

This chain joins TRBV4-1 and TRBJ2-1, with D possibly being TRBD1 (6 bases). The ends were cut back, 0 bases at V and 5 bases at J, with 17 bases in the middle. Germline V gives CDR1 MGHRA, CDR2 YSYEKL. This CDR3 comprises 17 residues. The CDR3 nucleotides are TGCGCCAGCAGCCAAGATTGGGGGACAAGAAGACACAATGAGCAGTTCTTC. This codes for CASSQDWGTRRHNEQFF.

This clonotype has a handful of counts. The CDR3 region is CASSLDVVEQFF. The CDR3 nucleotides are TGTGCCAGCAGCTTGGACGTGGTGGAGCAGTTCTTC. V gene TRBV12-3 or TRBV12-4 combines with J gene TRBJ2-1; no definite D call. This CDR3 comprises 12 residues. The V gene lost 6 bases and the J gene lost 10 bases, with 13 bases spanning the gap.

The chain uses TRBV6-5 and TRBJ2-3; unclear D gene. This CDR3 region has 12 residues. Trimming stripped 6 bases from V and 9 bases from J, with 13 bases between. In germline, CDR1 is MNHEY, CDR2 SVGAGI. CDR3 DNA sequence: TGTGCCAGCAGCGCCCGGATGGTGACGCAGTATTTT. This sequence encodes CASSARMVTQYF.

The rearrangement uses TRBV27 and TRBJ1-2, with D tentatively TRBD1 (6 bases). Germline V gene sequence: CDR1 MNHEY, CDR2 SMNVEV (reference sequence). The V end was cut by 6 bases, the J end by 1 base, with 12 bases between. The CDR3 runs 14 residues. The CDR3, as DNA: TGTGCCAGCAGCCCGGGGGGCTTTAACTATGGCTACACCTTC. As protein: CASSPGGFNYGYTF.

This rearrangement joins TRBV7-9 to TRBJ1-1; a weak D match, TRBD1 (5 bases). Looked up from germline, CDR1 is SEHNR and CDR2 is FQNEAQ (reference sequence). Trimming cost V 5 bases and J 1 base, with 11 bases left between them. The length of the CDR3 is 14 residues. This CDR3 reads CASSHTTENTEAFF. In DNA form, the CDR3 reads TGTGCCAGCAGCCATACGACAGAGAACACTGAAGCTTTCTTT.

The V call is TRBV7-2, the J call TRBJ2-5; TRBD1 or TRBD2 may be the D gene (5 bases each). There are 15 residues in the CDR3. Between the trimmed V and J ends, which lost 5 bases and 1 base, there was a span of 14 bases. Per germline, CDR1 SGHTA and CDR2 FQGNSA. The CDR3 sequence is CASSVNGGFQETQYF. The CDR3 nucleotides are TGTGCCAGCAGCGTGAATGGGGGATTCCAAGAGACCCAGTACTTC.

This clonotype has more than one count but fewer than ten. The J gene is TRBJ2-5, the V gene TRBV29-1; TRBD1 or TRBD2 may be the D gene (5 bases each). The CDR3 covers 13 residues. Germline V gene sequence: CDR1 SQVTM, CDR2 ANQGSEA. V was trimmed by 7 bases and J by 2 bases, leaving 14 bases between them. CDR3 sequence reads: CSAPGTEQETQYF. CDR3 DNA: TGCAGCGCCCCGGGGACCGAACAAGAGACCCAGTACTTC.

This clonotype was found many times. The chain combines TRBV6-1 with TRBJ1-1; D not resolved. The germline V gene has CDR1 MNHNS and CDR2 SASEGT. Trimming removed 5 bases at V and 3 bases at J, with 4 bases between. This CDR3 comprises 11 residues. The CDR3 protein is CASSLHTEAFF. Here the CDR3 DNA reads TGTGCCAGCAGTCTACACACTGAAGCTTTCTTT.

This clonotype was counted only a few times. The rearrangement uses TRBV6-5 and TRBJ2-7; D gene unclear. The CDR3 is 10 residues long. V dropped 10 bases and J dropped 4 bases, with 8 bases sitting between them. Germline CDR1 MNHEY, CDR2 SVGAGI. CDR3 coding DNA: TGTGCCATCGGGCATTACGAGCAGTACTTC. It translates to CAIGHYEQYF.

The table lists this clonotype with a few counts. The chain recombines TRBV7-2 with TRBJ2-5, with D maybe TRBD1 (5 bases). This CDR3 contains 14 residues. Trimming took off 5 bases at V and 4 bases at J, with 14 bases between the two ends. Germline V lookup: CDR1 SGHTA, CDR2 FQGNSA. The CDR3 sequence is CASSMYKGPETQYF. CDR3 nucleotides: TGTGCCAGCAGCATGTATAAGGGGCCAGAGACCCAGTACTTC.

In this sample, this clonotype turned up a few times. The V call is TRBV9, the J call TRBJ2-2; no definite D call. With 3 bases removed from V and 2 bases from J, the gap between germline ends came to 8 bases. The CDR3 loop spans 14 amino acids. CDR1 and CDR2 (germline): SGDLS, YYNGEE. The CDR3 nucleotides are TGTGCCAGCAGCGGCTACAGTAACACCGGGGAGCTGTTTTTT. This sequence encodes CASSGYSNTGELFF. The full variable domain, with the rest looked up from reference TRBV9 and TRBJ2-2, is DSGVTQTPKHLITATGQRVTLRCSPRSGDLSVYWYQQSLDQGLQFLIQYYNGEERAKGNILERFSAQQFPDLHSELNLSSLELGDSALYFCASSGYSNTGELFFGEGSRLTVL.

This chain uses TRBV15 with TRBJ2-3; 10 bases map to TRBD2. V was pared by 2 bases and J by 4 bases, with 3 bases of the junction left unmatched. Germline V lookup: CDR1 LNHNV, CDR2 YYDKDF (reference sequence). This CDR3 spans 15 amino acids. Here the CDR3 reads CATSRLAGGPDTQYF. Here the CDR3 DNA reads TGTGCCACCAGCAGATTAGCGGGGGGTCCAGATACGCAGTATTTT.

V usage is TRBV7-3 and J usage is TRBJ2-4, with D unresolved. The germline V gene encodes CDR1 SGHTA and CDR2 FQGTGA. With 0 bases removed from V and 12 bases from J, the gap between germline ends came to 12 bases. The CDR3 sequence is 13 residues long. This chain's CDR3 is CASSLTLKGPQYF. In DNA, the CDR3 is TGTGCCAGCAGCTTAACGCTGAAGGGCCCTCAGTACTTC.

This chain joins TRBV7-9 and TRBJ2-7; D may be TRBD1 (5 bases). The germline V and J ends were trimmed by 4 bases and 4 bases, with 11 bases remaining between them. This CDR3 comprises 13 residues. CDR1 and CDR2 from the germline V gene are SEHNR and FQNEAQ (reference sequence). The CDR3 is CASSWTTGYEQYF. The CDR3 DNA reads TGTGCCAGCAGCTGGACAACAGGATACGAGCAGTACTTC.